Listed here are 26 T cell receptor beta chains from one sample, sequenced in a study of T-cell reconstitution after alpha-beta-depleted transplantation in children. It was with unique molecular identifiers that the TCRbeta library was prepared. One entry per CDR3 protein, called by TCRdb with MiXCR from the PCR reads. Among approximately 500,000 distinct CDR3 sequences, 8% to 11% were seen once, and the ten largest hold roughly 2.1%. Sample: PBMCs, taken before TCRalphabeta/CD19-depleted stem cell transplant. The origin of the receptors is a child aged 2 to 10 with inherited bone marrow failure, due to receive a stem cell transplant.

This clonotype has a count of ten or more. The chain is built from TRBV5-1 and TRBJ1-3; D unresolved. This CDR3 is 15 amino acids long. CDR1 and CDR2 (germline): SGHRS, YFSETQ. The germline V and J ends were trimmed by 0 bases and 4 bases, with 11 bases remaining between them. In DNA form, the CDR3 reads TGCGCCAGCAGCTTGGAAGGCCCTTCCGGAAACACCATATATTTT. Protein sequence: CASSLEGPSGNTIYF. Full variable domain (remainder filled in from reference TRBV5-1 and TRBJ1-3): KAGVTQTPRYLIKTRGQQVTLSCSPISGHRSVSWYQQTPGQGLQFLFEYFSETQRNKGNFPGRFSGRQFSNSRSEMNVSTLELGDSALYLCASSLEGPSGNTIYFGEGSWLTVV.

The table lists this clonotype with many counts. The V call is TRBV12-3 or TRBV12-4, the J call TRBJ2-1; unclear D gene. The CDR3 covers 13 residues. V shed 6 bases and J shed 4 bases, with 10 bases lying between them. The CDR3 DNA reads TGTGCCAGCAGCATTGAGCCTTACAATGAGCAGTTCTTC. Residues: CASSIEPYNEQFF.

This clonotype occurred a few times. V gene TRBV19 combines with J gene TRBJ2-1, with 13 bases that match TRBD2. The CDR3 covers 17 residues. The J segment lost 1 base and the V segment lost 3 bases, leaving 3 bases of the junction unmatched. The germline V gene encodes CDR1 LNHDA and CDR2 SQIVND (reference sequence). The CDR3 nucleotides read TGTGCCAGTAGTATGGGACTAGCGGGACTGTCCTACAATGAGCAGTTCTTC. It encodes CASSMGLAGLSYNEQFF.

This clonotype showed up many times. V and J are TRBV20-1 and TRBJ2-5; D unresolved. The CDR3 extends over 12 amino acids. The germline V and J ends were trimmed by 6 bases and 5 bases, with 13 bases remaining between them. The germline V gene has CDR1 DFQATT and CDR2 SNEGSKA (reference sequence). CDR3 bases: TGCAGTGCCCTCGAGGTAGGGGAGACCCAGTACTTC. This translates into CSALEVGETQYF.

The chain couples TRBV7-9 to TRBJ2-1; 11 bases are shared with TRBD2. J lost 8 bases, V lost 6 bases, and 9 bases had no gene match. Per germline, CDR1 SEHNR and CDR2 FQNEAQ (reference sequence). The CDR3 runs 15 residues. As DNA, the CDR3 is TGTGCCAGCAGGAGTAGCACTAGCGGGAGCGATGAGCAGTTCTTC. Protein sequence: CASRSSTSGSDEQFF.

This clonotype was counted a few times. The J gene is TRBJ1-1, the V gene TRBV19; no reliable D call. Germline V gives CDR1 LNHDA, CDR2 SQIVND (reference sequence). Trimming removed 5 bases at V and 2 bases at J, with 18 bases between. This CDR3 has 16 amino acids. CDR3 protein: CASSSKREQHNTEAFF. CDR3 DNA sequence: TGTGCCAGTAGTTCAAAACGGGAACAGCATAACACTGAAGCTTTCTTT.

For this clonotype: A much larger clone lies one base from this, so it may be a read error. The V and J genes are TRBV21-1 and TRBJ2-3. TRBV21-1 is shown as a pseudogene. This CDR3 contains 12 residues. CDR3 sequence: CASSKVIHTRYF. In nucleotides, the CDR3 is TGTGCCAGCAGCAAAGTGATACATACGCGGTATTTT.

There are many counts of this clonotype. This chain links TRBV4-1 with TRBJ2-2, with D tentatively TRBD2 (5 bases). CDR3 size: 14 residues. Trimming removed 3 bases at V and 6 bases at J, with 11 bases between. From germline, CDR1 is MGHRA and CDR2 YSYEKL. CDR3: CASSHPEAAGELFF. The CDR3, as DNA: TGCGCCAGCAGCCACCCAGAAGCGGCCGGGGAGCTGTTTTTT.

The chain is built from TRBV2 and TRBJ2-1, with D possibly matching TRBD2 (5 bases). CDR1 is SNHLY and CDR2 is FYNNEI in the germline V gene. The CDR3 totals 16 residues. Trimming cost V 7 bases and J 0 bases, with 16 bases left between them. The CDR3 nucleotides are TGTGCCAGCAAAATCCAGCACGGACTCTCCTACAATGAGCAGTTCTTC. It encodes CASKIQHGLSYNEQFF.

The chain employs TRBV18 and TRBJ2-7; D gene uncertain. With 3 bases removed from V and 6 bases from J, the gap between germline ends came to 18 bases. The CDR3 runs 15 residues. Germline V gives CDR1 KGHSH, CDR2 LQKENI. The CDR3 here is CASSPSLVTGTEQYF. CDR3 bases: TGTGCCAGCTCACCCAGCCTAGTGACGGGCACCGAGCAGTACTTC.

This clonotype was found many times. J is TRBJ2-4 and V is TRBV4-2; TRBD2 aligns across 9 bases. The CDR3 is made up of 13 amino acids. Germline lookup yields CDR1 LGHNA and CDR2 YNFKEQ. The trim removed 6 bases at V and 8 bases at J, leaving 5 bases unmatched. DNA for the CDR3: TGTGCCAGCAGGCGGGAGGGCCGGGACATTCAGTACTTC. This sequence encodes CASRREGRDIQYF.

This clonotype was recorded at least ten times. This CDR3 is CSVSPGVVEQFF. The CDR3, as DNA: TGCAGCGTTTCCCCCGGGGTGGTTGAGCAGTTCTTC. The V gene is TRBV29-1, the J gene TRBJ2-1, with D possibly being TRBD2 (5 bases). The CDR3 contains 12 residues. Trimming removed 5 bases from V and 9 bases from J, with 14 bases in between. Germline V lookup: CDR1 SQVTM, CDR2 ANQGSEA.

This clonotype was counted many times. The V call is TRBV5-1, the J call TRBJ2-5; 9 bases agree with TRBD1. CDR3 size: 15 residues. V dropped 4 bases and J dropped 5; count of bases not matched to a gene: 9. Germline CDR1 reads SGHRS; CDR2 reads YFSETQ. As DNA, the CDR3 is TGCGCCAGCAGCATCCGACAGGGGGGAAAGGAGACCCAGTACTTC. This translates into CASSIRQGGKETQYF.

This clonotype has ten or more counts. CDR3 nucleotide sequence: TGTGCCAGCAGTCCCCTGGTAGCGGGAGAACCTAAAACGTGGACCCAGTACTTC. Its protein is CASSPLVAGEPKTWTQYF. The genes are TRBV12-3 or TRBV12-4 and TRBJ2-5; the match to TRBD2 covers 9 bases. The J segment lost 7 bases and the V segment lost 5 bases, leaving 20 bases of the junction unmatched. This CDR3 has 18 amino acids.

This clonotype was seen repeatedly, ten times or more. The chain has TRBV5-5 and TRBJ2-3, with D uncertain. CDR3 size: 13 residues. Deletions cut 1 base from V and 6 bases from J, with 9 bases between. CDR1 and CDR2 (germline): SGHKS, YYEKEE (reference sequence). The chain's CDR3 is CASSLPVGDTQYF. The CDR3 nucleotides are TGTGCCAGCAGCTTGCCCGTCGGGGATACGCAGTATTTT.

To note about this clonotype: At one boundary the junction diverges from the germline segment, which might be a read error. The V and J genes are TRBV6-1 and TRBJ2-7; D unresolved. This CDR3 region has 13 residues. Germline V gene lookup returns CDR1 MNHNS and CDR2 SASEGT. The CDR3 DNA sequence: TGTGCCAGCAGTGAAGCCGGACCCTACGATCAGTACTTC. Translation: CASSEAGPYDQYF.

This clonotype was seen many times. V and J are TRBV24-1 and TRBJ2-3; 12 bases match TRBD2. The CDR3 has 18 amino acids. In germline, CDR1 is KGHDR, CDR2 SFDVKD. Losses at the gene ends were 3 bases for V and 0 bases for J; bases not matched to a gene: 6. CDR3 sequence reads: CATSDPIGTSGSTDTQYF. DNA for the CDR3: TGTGCCACCAGTGATCCGATAGGGACTAGCGGGAGCACAGATACGCAGTATTTT.

This clonotype was counted ten times or more. V usage is TRBV12-3 or TRBV12-4 and J usage is TRBJ2-7; 7 bases match TRBD2. Trimming took 6 bases from V and 7 from J; bases not matched to a gene: 12. The CDR3 extends over 14 amino acids. Here the CDR3 DNA reads TGTGCCAGCAGGTCTAGCGGAGTCCTTCTGGAGCAGTACTTC. Its protein is CASRSSGVLLEQYF.

As for this clonotype: Given a much more abundant clone one base away, this may be a read error. The genes are TRBV15 and TRBJ2-7; tentatively, D is TRBD2 (6 bases). CDR3 length equals 13 residues. Germline values: CDR1 LNHNV, CDR2 YYDKDF (reference sequence). CDR3 bases: TGTGCCACCAGCGGTAGCGGTTTCTACGAGCGGTACTTC. Translated: CATSGSGFYERYF.

The J gene is TRBJ1-2, the V gene TRBV15, with D unresolved. Germline CDR1 is LNHNV and CDR2 is YYDKDF (reference sequence). Trimming left V 0 bases short and J 3 bases short, with 8 bases between. This CDR3 comprises 14 residues. The CDR3 DNA reads TGTGCCACCAGCAGAGATGTCGCGGACTATGGCTACACCTTC. Translated, it gives CATSRDVADYGYTF.

This clonotype was seen many times. The rearrangement uses TRBV5-1 and TRBJ2-6; D not certain. CDR3 length equals 15 residues. Germline CDR1 SGHRS, CDR2 YFSETQ. Trimming stripped 0 bases from V and 1 base from J, with 5 bases between. Here the CDR3 reads CASSLVASGANVLTF. The CDR3 DNA follows: TGCGCCAGCAGCTTGGTAGCATCTGGGGCCAACGTCCTGACTTTC. Based on the CDR3 plus reference TRBV5-1 and TRBJ2-6, the full variable domain is KAGVTQTPRYLIKTRGQQVTLSCSPISGHRSVSWYQQTPGQGLQFLFEYFSETQRNKGNFPGRFSGRQFSNSRSEMNVSTLELGDSALYLCASSLVASGANVLTFGAGSRLTVL.

Concerning this clonotype: A read error may produce the germline difference seen at one junction end. The V and J genes are TRBV28 and TRBJ1-5, with D perhaps matching TRBD1 (5 bases). Germline V gene data show CDR1 as MDHEN and CDR2 as SYDVKM. The CDR3 length is 11 residues. The CDR3 nucleotides are TGTGCCAGCAGTTCAGGGCAGCCCCGGCATTTT. Amino acid sequence: CASSSGQPRHF.

The CDR3 here is CSVVPSGSTIYEQFF. The DNA for the CDR3 is TGCAGCGTTGTCCCTAGCGGGAGTACAATCTATGAGCAGTTCTTC. The V call is TRBV29-1, the J call TRBJ2-1; 10 bases agree with TRBD2. Germline CDR1 is SQVTM and CDR2 is ANQGSEA. The length of the CDR3 is 15 residues. V was pared by 4 bases and J by 8 bases, with 11 bases of the junction left unmatched.

This clonotype was seen many times. This sequence joins TRBV4-3 and TRBJ2-3, with D possibly TRBD1 on 6 matching bases. Germline loops: CDR1 LGHNA, CDR2 YSLEER. CDR3 length equals 15 residues. V lost 0 bases to trimming and J lost 4 bases, with 11 bases between them. The CDR3 spells CASSQDRGGADTQYF. The CDR3 bases are TGCGCCAGCAGCCAAGATCGTGGGGGCGCAGATACGCAGTATTTT.

This clonotype was recorded at least ten times. This chain uses TRBV20-1 with TRBJ2-1, with TRBD2 matching 8 bases. J gave up 5 bases and V 6 bases, and 3 bases lay outside the gene matches. There are 12 residues in the CDR3. CDR1 is DFQATT, CDR2 SNEGSKA, per germline (reference sequence). This CDR3 is CSALTSDNEQFF. In nucleotides, the CDR3 is TGCAGTGCCCTGACTAGCGACAATGAGCAGTTCTTC.

This clonotype was observed at least ten times. The rearrangement uses TRBV27 and TRBJ2-1; TRBD2 aligns across 9 bases. CDR3 size: 14 residues. The germline V gene encodes CDR1 MNHEY and CDR2 SMNVEV (reference sequence). The junction had 3 bases not matched to a gene; V was cut back by 4 bases and J by 5 bases. CDR3 sequence (DNA): TGTGCCAGCAGTTCCGGACTAGCGAACAATGAGCAGTTCTTC. This sequence encodes CASSSGLANNEQFF.